This T cell receptor beta chain was recovered during a study of T-cell reconstitution after alpha-beta-depleted transplantation in children. Notes on the study in general: Newly produced T cells mostly provided counts and TCRbeta diversity after one year, as hyperexpanded clones declined. Reported findings indicate that, about two months after transplant, alpha-beta T cells came from several hundred expanded clones, which were derived from non-depleted graft cells.

Preparation of the TCRbeta library used unique molecular identifiers. A single record per CDR3 protein comes from TCRdb applying MiXCR to the PCR reads. The repertoire holds about 110,000 distinct CDR3 sequences, with approximately 6.4% as singletons. This clonotype showed up just a few times. The antigen remains undetermined. The CDR3 length is 19 residues. V lost 2 bases and J lost 4; bases outside the gene matches: 14. Germline CDR1 and CDR2: LGHNA and YSLEER. This clonotype was obtained from a male patient aged 2-9 years who had a stem cell transplant for acute lymphoblastic leukemia, so the T cells may come from the graft donor. V gene TRBV4-3 combines with J gene TRBJ2-1; 10 bases map to TRBD2. The source material was PBMCs, mostly from graft donor cells, sampled 360 days after TCRalphabeta/CD19-depleted stem cell transplant. The CDR3 DNA sequence: TGCGCCAGCAGCCAAAGGCTAGCGGGAGCGGGGGGGGGGTACAATGAGCAGTTCTTC. Translated, it gives CASSQRLAGAGGGYNEQFF.